A selection of T cell receptor beta chains follows, all from one sample in a study of cytomegalovirus exposure and HLA in healthy donors. This table comes from immunoSEQ multiplex PCR, and its TCRdb copy is limited to in-frame clones, with some not included. The sample carries 90,000 to 100,000 clones, around 68% recorded once. Sequencing was carried out using PBMCs. The receptors come from a female donor in good health and CMV-seronegative. The CDR3 runs from the conserved cysteine through the conserved F or W. The order of the fields is J gene, clone size, CDR3 length, V gene, D gene, CDR3 DNA, CDR3 protein. A D gene is named only where the DNA matches it firmly. Clone size, where shown, is once, few, many, or a class for clones that have expanded.

TRBJ2-1,.,13,TRBV29-1,TRBD2,TGCAGCGTCCGAGCGACTAGCTCGGGAGAGCAGTTCTTC,CSVRATSSGEQFF
TRBJ1-5,.,16,TRBV18,TRBD1,TGTGCCAGCTCACCTTCGGGACAGGGGGCTGGTCAGCCCCAGCATTTT,CASSPSGQGAGQPQHF
TRBJ2-7,.,15,TRBV9,TRBD1,TGTGCCAGCAGCGTAACCTGGGACAGCTCCTACGAGCAGTACTTC,CASSVTWDSSYEQYF
TRBJ2-3,.,14,TRBV29-1,TRBD2,TGCAGCGTTGCCGGGGCTAGCGGTAAAGATACGCAGTATTTT,CSVAGASGKDTQYF
TRBJ2-1,few,16,TRBV5-4,TRBD2,TGTGCCAGCAGCCTCAAACGGCGGGAGGGTTACAATGAGCAGTTCTTC,CASSLKRREGYNEQFF
TRBJ1-6,few,18,TRBV30,.,TGTGCCTGGAGGCTAAGGGTCGGGCAGGGGCCCTCCTATTCACCCCTCCACTTT,CAWRLRVGQGPSYSPLHF
TRBJ2-1,.,13,TRBV7-6,.,TGTGCCAGCAGCTTAGGGGAGATCAGTGAGCAGTTCTTC,CASSLGEISEQFF
TRBJ2-1,few,14,TRBV6-6,TRBD2,TGTGCCAGCGTTCTGGGAGGGGCGTACAATGAGCAGTTCTTC,CASVLGGAYNEQFF
TRBJ2-3,.,13,TRBV7-9,.,TGTGCCAGCAGCTTAGTCTCCACAGATACGCAGTATTTT,CASSLVSTDTQYF
TRBJ2-1,once,13,TRBV27,.,TGTGCCAGCAGTTCTACCAGCCAGGTACTGCTGTTCTTC,CASSSTSQVLLFF
TRBJ2-7,few,13,TRBV7-2,.,TGTGCCAGCAGCTTACCTACTAGCCGGGAGCAGTACTTC,CASSLPTSREQYF
TRBJ1-2,.,12,TRBV11-2,TRBD1,TGTGCCAGTTCGGACAGGGGCTATGGCTACACCTTC,CASSDRGYGYTF
TRBJ2-3,.,11,TRBV19,.,TGTGCCAGTAGTCCAGGCGATACGCAGTATTTT,CASSPGDTQYF
TRBJ1-2,.,13,TRBV7-2,.,TGTGCCAGCAGCCCTGGGCAGGTCTATGGCTACACCTTC,CASSPGQVYGYTF
TRBJ2-7,once,14,TRBV7-8,.,TGTGCCAGCAGCTTAGACGGGAGACGTAACGAGCAGTACTTC,CASSLDGRRNEQYF
TRBJ1-6,.,14,TRBV5-5,.,TGTGCCAGCAGCCTAGGGGGACCACGGTCACCCCTCCACTTT,CASSLGGPRSPLHF
TRBJ2-7,once,15,TRBV4-2,.,TGTGCCAGCAGCCAAGGGTCCGGAGTAAGCTACGAGCAGTACTTC,CASSQGSGVSYEQYF
TRBJ1-5,.,11,TRBV27,.,TGTGCCAGCGGGCTGAATCAGCCCCAGCATTTT,CASGLNQPQHF
TRBJ2-1,once,15,TRBV11-3,.,TGTGCCAGCAGTCCCAATGGAGGGCAGGGCAATGAGCAGTTCTTC,CASSPNGGQGNEQFF
TRBJ1-2,.,14,TRBV30,TRBD1,TGTGCCTGGAGCCGGACAGGGATCAGGTTAGGCTACACCTTC,CAWSRTGIRLGYTF
TRBJ2-6,.,15,TRBV11-2,.,TGTGCCAGCAGCTTAAGCTTTGCTGGGGCCAACGTCCTGACTTTC,CASSLSFAGANVLTF
TRBJ2-3,few,16,TRBV28,TRBD1,TGTGCCAGCAGTAATTCCAGGGGGCGCGGGACAGATACGCAGTATTTT,CASSNSRGRGTDTQYF